What follows are 27 T cell receptor beta chains derived from one specimen sequenced in a study of sequential checkpoint blockade in melanoma. Sequencing used immunoSEQ multiplex PCR; TCRdb keeps in-frame clones, though not all of them. The table shows 25,000 to 35,000 clones, with 83% occurring only once. Treatment reported: randomized to nivolumab then ipilimumab (arm A) or the reverse (arm B). Sequenced material: CD8+ T cells sorted from blood (inferred from file names), taken from a patient given nivolumab and ipilimumab in sequence. Source of these receptors: a human donor with melanoma.

The V gene is TRBV2, the J gene TRBJ2-1; 15 bases are a match to TRBD2. Germline trimming cut 8 bases from V and 1 base from J; bases unmatched to any gene: 6. This CDR3 has 17 amino acids. Germline loops: CDR1 SNHLY, CDR2 FYNNEI. CDR3 DNA sequence: TGTGCCAGCCCGGGACTAGCGGGGGGAGTGTCCTACAATGAGCAGTTCTTC. This translates into CASPGLAGGVSYNEQFF.

This clone was picked up one time. The CDR3 spells CASGGVKVYEQYF. As DNA, the CDR3 is TGTGCCAGCGGAGGGGTCAAGGTTTACGAGCAGTACTTC. The chain joins TRBV6-1 to TRBJ2-7, with D maybe TRBD2 (6 bases). Trimming removed 8 bases at V and 4 bases at J, with 15 bases between. The CDR3 runs to 13 residues. Germline V gives CDR1 MNHNS, CDR2 SASEGT.

This chain links TRBV6-4 with TRBJ2-1, with TRBD2 matching over 10 bases. This CDR3 comprises 15 residues. Germline-derived CDR1 and CDR2 are MRHNA and SNTAGT. J was trimmed by 4 bases and V by 6 bases; bases with no gene match: 6. CDR3 protein: CASSPLAGEYNEQFF. Here the CDR3 DNA reads TGTGCCAGCAGCCCCCTAGCGGGAGAGTACAATGAGCAGTTCTTC.

This chain links TRBV4-3 with TRBJ2-3; tentative D call: TRBD2 (6 bases). The germline V gene has CDR1 LGHNA and CDR2 YSLEER. The CDR3 has 16 amino acids. The ends were cut back, 3 bases at V and 4 bases at J, with 17 bases in the middle. This CDR3 is CASSHELEGLADTQYF. The CDR3 DNA reads as TGCGCCAGCAGCCATGAGCTGGAGGGCCTCGCAGATACGCAGTATTTT.

The chain has TRBV5-6 and TRBJ2-7; TRBD1 matches at 7 bases. Germline loops: CDR1 SGHDT, CDR2 YYEEEE. J gave up 2 bases and V 0 bases, and 2 bases lay outside the gene matches. CDR3 size: 14 residues. The CDR3 region has the DNA TGTGCCAGCAGCTTGGGACAGGGAGCCTACGAGCAGTACTTC. Protein product: CASSLGQGAYEQYF.

V usage is TRBV11-2 and J usage is TRBJ2-7; D remains ambiguous. Germline assignment: CDR1 SGHAT and CDR2 FQNNGV. This CDR3 is built from 12 residues. Trimming shortened V by 3 bases and J by 4 bases, and 7 bases separated the two germline ends. As DNA, the CDR3 is TGTGCCAGCAGCTTTATTGTTTACGAGCAGTACTTC. It encodes CASSFIVYEQYF.

The chain links TRBV6-6 to TRBJ2-1, with TRBD2 matching over 9 bases. J gave up 8 bases and V 2 bases, and 10 bases lay outside the gene matches. Per the germline V gene, CDR1 is MNHNY and CDR2 is SVGAGI (reference sequence). The CDR3 totals 16 residues. Here the CDR3 DNA reads TGTGCCAGCAGTTACCCTAGCGGGGCTCCTCGCGATGAGCAGTTCTTC. As protein: CASSYPSGAPRDEQFF.

The V call is TRBV7-9, the J call TRBJ2-4, with 7 bases aligning to TRBD1. The length of the CDR3 is 14 residues. The trim removed 1 base at V and 4 bases at J, leaving 1 base unmatched. CDR1 SEHNR and CDR2 FQNEAQ come from the germline V gene (reference sequence). This chain's CDR3 is CASSLGGQKNIQYF. CDR3 nucleotides: TGTGCCAGCAGCTTAGGGGGACAGAAAAACATTCAGTACTTC.

V and J are TRBV5-6 and TRBJ1-1, with a possible D match to TRBD1 (6 bases). Trimming stripped 5 bases from V and 3 bases from J, with 11 bases between. This CDR3 has 13 residues. Germline CDR1 and CDR2: SGHDT and YYEEEE. CDR3 amino acids: CASRLGGYTEAFF. CDR3 DNA sequence: TGTGCCAGCAGATTAGGGGGTTACACTGAAGCTTTCTTT.

This rearrangement joins TRBV11-2 to TRBJ1-2; D gene unclear. Per the germline V gene, CDR1 is SGHAT and CDR2 is FQNNGV. This CDR3 region has 14 residues. V was shortened by 5 bases and J by 6 bases, with 16 bases between the two germline ends. In DNA, the CDR3 is TGTGCCAGCAGCCTCTCGAGGAGTACCCATGGCTACACCTTC. Encoded protein: CASSLSRSTHGYTF.

Concerning this clone: Different DNA sequences within this sample yield the same CDR3. This rearrangement joins TRBV9 to TRBJ1-1; 11 bases align to TRBD1. The germline CDR1 and CDR2 sequences are SGDLS and YYNGEE. V shed 2 bases, J shed 4 bases, and the junction held 1 base outside the gene matches. The CDR3 runs 14 residues. CDR3: CASSVGQGGTEAFF. In DNA form, the CDR3 reads TGTGCCAGCAGCGTGGGACAGGGGGGCACTGAAGCTTTCTTT.

The chain employs TRBV6-5 and TRBJ2-2; a possible D gene is TRBD1 (5 bases). V lost 2 bases and J 6 bases, leaving 13 bases between the germline ends. In germline, CDR1 is MNHEY, CDR2 SVGAGI. The CDR3 has 15 amino acids. CDR3 bases: TGTGCCAGCAGTTACCAGGGTGGTGGCGCCGGGGAGCTGTTTTTT. Amino acids: CASSYQGGGAGELFF.

The chain couples TRBV30 to TRBJ2-1; D remains unclear. The length of the CDR3 is 14 residues. With 0 bases removed from V and 4 bases from J, the gap between germline ends came to 10 bases. Germline V CDR1 and CDR2: GTSNPN, SVGIG (reference sequence). DNA for the CDR3: TGTGCCTGGAGTGTAATACGGGTATACAATGAGCAGTTCTTC. It codes for CAWSVIRVYNEQFF.

J is TRBJ1-5 and V is TRBV7-9; possible D gene TRBD1, 5 bases. The CDR3 length is 17 residues. Germline CDR1 and CDR2: SEHNR and FQNEAQ (reference sequence). With 1 base removed from V and 0 bases from J, the gap between germline ends came to 13 bases. The CDR3 DNA is TGTGCCAGCAGCTTAGTCCCTTCGGGGGTTAGCAATCAGCCCCAGCATTTT. This gives the protein CASSLVPSGVSNQPQHF.

The V gene is TRBV5-1, the J gene TRBJ2-3; 12 bases agree with TRBD2. The CDR3 contains 20 residues. Germline V gene lookup returns CDR1 SGHRS and CDR2 YFSETQ. V lost 2 bases and J lost 6; bases outside the gene matches: 19. The CDR3 bases are TGCGCCAGCAGCTTCTTCCCTAGCGGGAGGGCTACCAAGGAGGGGGATACGCAGTATTTT. Its translation is CASSFFPSGRATKEGDTQYF.

The sample holds one count of this clone. The J gene is TRBJ2-7, the V gene TRBV2, with 8 bases identical to TRBD2. Germline CDR1 and CDR2: SNHLY and FYNNEI. Trimming cost V 7 bases and J 4 bases; bases outside gene matches: 12. The CDR3 sequence is 15 residues long. The CDR3 spells CASTPSSGGFYEQYF. DNA for the CDR3: TGTGCCAGCACCCCAAGCAGCGGGGGTTTTTACGAGCAGTACTTC.

This chain connects TRBV7-9 to TRBJ2-5; 8 bases fit TRBD1. Trimming at V came to 0 bases and at J to 1 base, leaving 7 bases not matched to a gene. The CDR3 runs to 17 residues. The germline gives CDR1 SEHNR, CDR2 FQNEAQ (reference sequence). CDR3 in DNA: TGTGCCAGCAGCTTAGCCAGGGGGCTTGGGAGCCAAGAGACCCAGTACTTC. As protein: CASSLARGLGSQETQYF.

The J gene is TRBJ1-6, the V gene TRBV19; perhaps TRBD1 as D (6 bases). V was cut by 6 bases and J by 10 bases, with 13 bases left in between. The germline V gene encodes CDR1 LNHDA and CDR2 SQIVND (reference sequence). There are 13 residues in the CDR3. Here the CDR3 DNA reads TGTGCCAGTAGGCTAGGGGGTGGGTCACCCCTCCACTTT. Protein: CASRLGGGSPLHF.

This sequence joins TRBV10-1 and TRBJ2-7, with 9 bases that match TRBD1. The junction had 7 bases not matched to a gene; V was cut back by 6 bases and J by 7 bases. This CDR3 is built from 13 residues. CDR1 WNHNN and CDR2 SYGVQD come from the germline V gene (reference sequence). CDR3 bases: TGCGCCAGCAGATCGGGACAGGGTGAGGAGCAGTACTTC. Protein: CASRSGQGEEQYF.

This chain links TRBV6-6 with TRBJ2-7; D is possibly TRBD1 (5 bases). The CDR3 contains 13 residues. Germline V gene data show CDR1 as MNHNY and CDR2 as SVGAGI (reference sequence). The germline V and J ends were trimmed by 5 bases and 6 bases, with 14 bases remaining between them. The CDR3 is CASSRQQLGEQYF. The DNA for the CDR3 is TGTGCCAGCAGTCGACAGCAATTAGGCGAGCAGTACTTC.

Note on this clone: Germline is not matched at one junction end, which may reflect a read error. The V call is TRBV5-8, the J call TRBJ2-7; tentative D call: TRBD1 (6 bases). The CDR3 length is 10 residues. From germline, CDR1 is SGHTS and CDR2 YDEGEE. The DNA for the CDR3 is TGTGCCAGCAGCTTATATTCGGACAGCTTC. Residues: CASSLYSDSF.

The V gene is TRBV9, the J gene TRBJ2-5; D possibly corresponds to TRBD2 (5 bases). Trimming pared 0 bases from V and 2 bases from J, leaving 5 bases between. From germline, CDR1 is SGDLS and CDR2 YYNGEE. The CDR3 covers 13 residues. As DNA, the CDR3 is TGTGCCAGCAGCGTAGGAGGGCAAGAGACCCAGTACTTC. Translating gives CASSVGGQETQYF.

V and J are TRBV6-6 and TRBJ2-1; 7 nucleotides agree with TRBD1. This CDR3 contains 13 residues. The V and J ends lost 8 bases and 7 bases, in that order; junction bases with no gene match: 8. The germline V gene has CDR1 MNHNY and CDR2 SVGAGI (reference sequence). CDR3 nucleotide sequence: TGTGCCAGCGGCTGGACAGGTCGGAATGAGCAGTTCTTC. It codes for CASGWTGRNEQFF.

The genes are TRBV5-4 and TRBJ2-7; 11 positions match TRBD2. CDR1 is SGHNT and CDR2 is YYREEE in the germline V gene (reference sequence). The CDR3 consists of 14 residues. With 4 bases clipped from V and 7 bases from J, the junction kept 7 bases outside the gene matches. Here the CDR3 DNA reads TGTGCCAGCAGCCCCCTAGCGGGAGGAGGAGAGCAGTACTTC. The encoded protein is CASSPLAGGGEQYF.

This clone has a handful of counts. The chain uses TRBV5-5 and TRBJ2-3, with 8 bases fitting TRBD1. This CDR3 is built from 15 residues. Germline values: CDR1 SGHKS, CDR2 YYEKEE (reference sequence). J was trimmed by 0 bases and V by 1 base; bases with no gene match: 1. The CDR3 DNA sequence: TGTGCCAGCAGCTTGACAGGGGGAAGCACAGATACGCAGTATTTT. Protein product: CASSLTGGSTDTQYF.

V gene TRBV5-5 combines with J gene TRBJ1-2; maybe TRBD1 (6 bases). CDR1 is SGHKS, CDR2 YYEKEE, per germline (reference sequence). This CDR3 has 14 amino acids. Between the trimmed V and J ends, which lost 2 bases and 6 bases, there was a span of 14 bases. In nucleotides, the CDR3 is TGTGCCAGCAGCTTCATCGGGGCAGGGGATGGCTACACCTTC. Protein sequence: CASSFIGAGDGYTF. The variable domain in full, with the rest retrieved from reference TRBV5-5 and TRBJ1-2, is DAGVTQSPTHLIKTRGQQVTLRCSPISGHKSVSWYQQVLGQGPQFIFQYYEKEERGRGNFPDRFSARQFPNYSSELNVNALLLGDSALYLCASSFIGAGDGYTFGSGTRLTVV.

This chain links TRBV5-6 with TRBJ1-4; D is unresolved. Germline V gene lookup returns CDR1 SGHDT and CDR2 YYEEEE. V was shortened by 0 bases and J by 6 bases, with 12 bases between the two germline ends. The CDR3 has 15 residues. The CDR3 DNA sequence: TGTGCCAGCAGCTTGGAGGCGGGATTGGATGAAAAACTGTTTTTT. Translation: CASSLEAGLDEKLFF.